Detailed here is one T cell receptor beta chain. Its antigen remains unidentified. The table came from immunoSEQ multiplex PCR; TCRdb's copy has only in-frame clones and leaves some out. Of about 120,000 clones in the sample, around 92% are singletons; the top ten hold roughly 3.1%. This sample stems from a study of CD4+ T cells in melanoma. Overall study findings and caveats: CD8+ T cell, macrophage and B cell function reportedly correlated with neoantigen-specific CD4+ T cells. In melanoma, neoantigen-specific CD4+ T cells reportedly differed in differentiation state.

CDR1 and CDR2 (germline): SGHTA, FQGNSA. V gave up 1 base and J gave up 9 bases; unmatched junction bases: 11. The CDR3 contains 16 residues. The source of this sequence is a human donor with melanoma. The genes are TRBV7-2 and TRBJ2-4; the match to TRBD2 covers 8 bases. What was sequenced was peripheral blood. CDR3 in DNA: TGTGCCAGCAGCTTAGATAGGGCGGGAGGTTCGGGCATTCAGTACTTC. It codes for CASSLDRAGGSGIQYF.